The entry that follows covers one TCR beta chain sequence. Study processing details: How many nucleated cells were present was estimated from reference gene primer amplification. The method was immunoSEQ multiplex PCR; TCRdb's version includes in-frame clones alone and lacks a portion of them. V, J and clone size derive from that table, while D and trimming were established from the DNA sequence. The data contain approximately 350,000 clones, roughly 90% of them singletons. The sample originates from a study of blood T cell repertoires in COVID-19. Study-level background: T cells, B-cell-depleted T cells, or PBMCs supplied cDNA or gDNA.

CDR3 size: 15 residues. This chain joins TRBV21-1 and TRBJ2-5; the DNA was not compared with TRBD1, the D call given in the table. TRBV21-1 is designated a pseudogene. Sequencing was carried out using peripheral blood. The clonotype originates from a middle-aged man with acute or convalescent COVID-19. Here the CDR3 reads CAIEGPGQIQETQYF. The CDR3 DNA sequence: TGTGCCATCGAAGGACCGGGACAGATTCAAGAGACCCAGTACTTC.